A single sample gave rise to the 22 T cell receptor beta chains below, sequenced in a study of cytomegalovirus exposure and HLA in healthy donors. PCR employed 60 Vbeta and 13 Jbeta primers. The repertoire was sequenced with immunoSEQ multiplex PCR; TCRdb's copy has only in-frame clones and lacks some. Of about 150,000 clones in the sample, 77% are singletons; the top ten hold roughly 3.7%. The sequencing sample was made of PBMCs. Every receptor here comes from a male donor in good health and CMV-seronegative.

Comments on this clone: The junction does not match germline at one end; this may be a read error. The chain combines TRBV5-1 with TRBJ1-3; TRBD1 matches at 7 bases. CDR3 length: 14 amino acids. Germline CDR1 SGHRS, CDR2 YFSETQ. As DNA, the CDR3 is TGCGCCAGCAGATTGGACAGGCCTGGAAACACCATATATTTT. Protein sequence: CASRLDRPGNTIYF.

V gene TRBV27 combines with J gene TRBJ2-5, with D possibly being TRBD1 (5 bases). The CDR3 is 14 amino acids. Germline CDR1 and CDR2: MNHEY and SMNVEV (reference sequence). The germline V and J ends were trimmed by 5 bases and 1 base, with 11 bases remaining between them. CDR3 amino acids: CASSLQGAQETQYF. CDR3 DNA sequence: TGTGCCAGCAGTCTTCAAGGGGCCCAAGAGACCCAGTACTTC.

The chain employs TRBV9 and TRBJ2-2, with 10 bases matching TRBD2. This CDR3 comprises 15 residues. Germline V gene data show CDR1 as SGDLS and CDR2 as YYNGEE. V shed 4 bases, J shed 8 bases, and the junction held 8 bases outside the gene matches. Written as DNA, the CDR3 is TGTGCCAGCAGCCCCAGAGCGGGAGGGTCTGGGGAGCTGTTTTTT. It is translated as CASSPRAGGSGELFF.

The V and J genes are TRBV5-1 and TRBJ1-3, with D tentatively TRBD1 (5 bases). The CDR3 has 13 amino acids. The germline V gene has CDR1 SGHRS and CDR2 YFSETQ. Trimming pared 3 bases from V and 4 bases from J, leaving 8 bases between. CDR3 region: CASSWDSGNTIYF. Here the CDR3 DNA reads TGCGCCAGCAGCTGGGACTCGGGAAACACCATATATTTT.

The V call is TRBV11-3, the J call TRBJ2-2, with TRBD2 matching 10 bases. Germline CDR1 and CDR2: SGHNT and YENEEA. The V gene end was trimmed by 0 bases and the J gene end by 7 bases; junction bases not matched to a gene: 8. There are 17 residues in the CDR3. CDR3 nucleotides: TGTGCCAGCAGCTTAGAGCAGCGGGAGGGCCTAGTCGGGGAGCTGTTTTTT. Amino acids: CASSLEQREGLVGELFF.

Only one count was recorded for this clone. V is TRBV10-1 and J is TRBJ2-5; D is possibly TRBD1 (6 bases). Germline values: CDR1 WNHNN, CDR2 SYGVQD (reference sequence). This CDR3 region has 15 residues. The V gene lost 6 bases and the J gene lost 5 bases, with 19 bases spanning the gap. The CDR3, as DNA: TGCGCCAGCAGCGCTACCACGAAAAGGGGGGAGACCCAGTACTTC. Translating it yields CASSATTKRGETQYF.

The chain joins TRBV7-3 to TRBJ2-2; tentatively, D is TRBD1 (5 bases). Trimming removed 1 base at V and 5 bases at J, with 14 bases between. CDR1 is SGHTA, CDR2 FQGTGA, per germline. The CDR3 has 16 amino acids. For the CDR3, the DNA is TGTGCCAGCAGCTTAAAGGCCAGGGTGGGAACCGGGGAGCTGTTTTTT. It translates to CASSLKARVGTGELFF.

V gene TRBV25-1 combines with J gene TRBJ2-5; D might be TRBD2 (5 bases). CDR1 is MGHDK, CDR2 SYGVNS, per germline. V lost 2 bases to trimming and J lost 5 bases, with 15 bases between them. The CDR3 has 15 amino acids. This CDR3 is CASSEARAREETQYF. CDR3 nucleotides: TGTGCCAGCAGTGAAGCTCGAGCGAGGGAGGAGACCCAGTACTTC.

The chain has TRBV6-5 and TRBJ2-7; 7 bases line up with TRBD1. The CDR3 runs 14 residues. Germline V gene lookup returns CDR1 MNHEY and CDR2 SVGAGI. The junction had 8 bases not matched to a gene; V was cut back by 3 bases and J by 6 bases. In DNA, the CDR3 is TGTGCCAGCAGTTATAGATGGACAGGCGGCGAGCAGTACTTC. This codes for CASSYRWTGGEQYF.

This clone has a handful of counts. The genes are TRBV4-1 and TRBJ2-5; 10 nucleotides match TRBD2. Losses at the gene ends were 1 base for V and 0 bases for J; bases not matched to a gene: 8. This CDR3 is 18 amino acids long. The germline V gene encodes CDR1 MGHRA and CDR2 YSYEKL. The CDR3 protein is CASSQAGSGGRDQETQYF. CDR3 coding DNA: TGCGCCAGCAGCCAAGCGGGTAGCGGGGGGCGGGACCAAGAGACCCAGTACTTC.

This clone was seen a few times. This chain uses TRBV10-3 with TRBJ1-2; D call uncertain. V lost 4 bases to trimming and J lost 6 bases, with 12 bases between them. CDR3 length: 13 amino acids. Germline V lookup: CDR1 ENHRY, CDR2 SYGVKD. The CDR3 bases are TGTGCCATCAGTGGAACAGCTATTGATGGCTACACCTTC. It is translated as CAISGTAIDGYTF.

The chain links TRBV5-8 to TRBJ1-4, with unresolved D. CDR1 is SGHTS and CDR2 is YDEGEE in the germline V gene. Trimming removed 2 bases at V and 0 bases at J, with 11 bases between. There are 16 residues in the CDR3. CDR3 loop: CASSLMNGATNEKLFF. The CDR3 bases are TGTGCCAGCAGCTTAATGAACGGTGCAACTAATGAAAAACTGTTTTTT.

Points on this clone: The junction departs from germline at one end; a sequencing error may be responsible. V is TRBV10-3 and J is TRBJ2-7; D gene ambiguous. The CDR3 totals 12 residues. Germline V gene lookup returns CDR1 ENHRY and CDR2 SYGVKD. CDR3 residues: CAISESILSPVF. The CDR3 nucleotides are TGTGCCATCAGTGAGTCGATTTTGAGCCCCGTCTTC.

This clone was seen just once. The CDR3 region is CASSQAQGGSYEQYF. The CDR3 DNA sequence: TGCGCCAGCAGCCAAGCACAGGGGGGTTCCTACGAGCAGTACTTC. V and J are TRBV4-3 and TRBJ2-7; TRBD1 aligns across 8 bases. Per the germline V gene, CDR1 is LGHNA and CDR2 is YSLEER. V trimming: 1 base; J trimming: 1 base; junction bases outside the gene matches: 3. This CDR3 is built from 15 residues.

The rearrangement joins TRBV7-9 to TRBJ1-1; D remains ambiguous. V gave up 3 bases and J gave up 1 base, with 6 bases separating them. The germline V gene has CDR1 SEHNR and CDR2 FQNEAQ (reference sequence). This CDR3 comprises 13 residues. The CDR3 loop is CASSFTANTEAFF. The CDR3 region has the DNA TGTGCCAGCAGCTTTACAGCGAACACTGAAGCTTTCTTT. Full variable domain (outside the CDR3, taken from reference TRBV7-9 and TRBJ1-1): DTGVSQNPRHKITKRGQNVTFRCDPISEHNRLYWYRQTLGQGPEFLTYFQNEAQLEKSRLLSDRFSAERPKGSFSTLEIQRTEQGDSAMYLCASSFTANTEAFFGQGTRLTVV.

This clone was picked up a small number of times. V is TRBV4-2 and J is TRBJ2-5; D is unclear. Germline V gene sequence: CDR1 LGHNA, CDR2 YNFKEQ. V lost 0 bases and J 4 bases, leaving 3 bases between the germline ends. The CDR3 totals 12 residues. The CDR3 DNA is TGTGCCAGCAGCCAAGACCGAGAGACCCAGTACTTC. It encodes CASSQDRETQYF.

This clone was observed once. This chain uses TRBV4-1 with TRBJ1-4; TRBD1 matches at 7 bases. Losses at the gene ends were 3 bases for V and 5 bases for J; bases not matched to a gene: 3. This CDR3 contains 14 residues. The V gene's germline CDR1 is MGHRA and CDR2 YSYEKL. CDR3 residues: CASSQTGSNEKLFF. For the CDR3, the DNA is TGCGCCAGCAGCCAGACAGGGTCAAATGAAAAACTGTTTTTT.

The rearrangement links TRBV11-3 to TRBJ2-5; D perhaps matches TRBD1 (5 bases). This CDR3 spans 14 amino acids. Germline values: CDR1 SGHNT, CDR2 YENEEA. V lost 6 bases and J 5 bases, leaving 16 bases between the germline ends. Here the CDR3 reads CASRLRQPRETQYF. In DNA form, the CDR3 reads TGTGCCAGCAGATTAAGACAGCCTCGGGAGACCCAGTACTTC.

The genes are TRBV10-3 and TRBJ2-7; D perhaps matches TRBD1 (6 bases). Germline V gene data show CDR1 as ENHRY and CDR2 as SYGVKD. This CDR3 has 13 amino acids. The V end was cut by 6 bases, the J end by 0 bases, with 9 bases between. The CDR3 reads CAIRRTDSYEQYF. The CDR3 DNA sequence: TGTGCCATCAGAAGGACAGACTCCTACGAGCAGTACTTC.

This rearrangement joins TRBV27 to TRBJ2-2, with TRBD1 identical over 7 bases. There are 14 residues in the CDR3. Germline lookup yields CDR1 MNHEY and CDR2 SMNVEV (reference sequence). J was trimmed by 7 bases and V by 6 bases; bases with no gene match: 8. The CDR3: CASRSSTGHGELFF. In nucleotides, the CDR3 is TGTGCCAGCAGGTCATCGACAGGGCACGGGGAGCTGTTTTTT.

The rearrangement joins TRBV5-1 to TRBJ2-5; 8 bases map to TRBD1. The CDR3 extends over 15 amino acids. J lost 5 bases, V lost 2 bases, and 8 bases had no gene match. Germline V CDR1 and CDR2: SGHRS, YFSETQ. CDR3 region: CASSFPGQAGETQYF. CDR3 DNA: TGCGCCAGCAGCTTTCCGGGACAGGCGGGGGAGACCCAGTACTTC.

The genes are TRBV5-1 and TRBJ2-7; 9 nucleotides align to TRBD2. This CDR3 comprises 15 residues. Germline CDR1 and CDR2: SGHRS and YFSETQ. Trimming removed 4 bases from V and 6 bases from J; junction bases left unmatched: 11. The CDR3 DNA sequence: TGCGCCAGCAGCAAGGGGATAGCGGGAGCCGGCGAGCAGTACTTC. Encoded protein: CASSKGIAGAGEQYF.